The clone carrying this TCR beta chain is a singleton in its sample. Time point defined: after neoadjuvant nivolumab, at surgical resection. Patients had newly diagnosed, untreated stage II-IVA oral cavity squamous cell carcinoma. Blood cells were analyzed directly, without culture or expansion. These data come from a study of neoadjuvant anti-PD-1 for oral cavity cancer. Six replicates per PBMC sample, mostly from around 500 ng of genomic DNA. Clones were read by immunoSEQ multiplex PCR, and TCRdb kept only the in-frame ones, dropping some. In the table there are over 65,000 clones, 86% of which are singletons. The input for sequencing was PBMCs, taken after nivolumab (anti-PD-1) treatment. The receptor was derived from a person aged 40 to 85 with oral cavity squamous cell carcinoma.

The CDR3 spells CASSPYPTDTQYF. CDR3 in DNA: TGTGCCAGCAGCCCTTACCCCACAGATACGCAGTATTTT. The V and J genes are TRBV9 and TRBJ2-3; D ambiguous. Germline V gene data show CDR1 as SGDLS and CDR2 as YYNGEE. Trimming took 4 bases from V and 2 from J, leaving 8 bases between them. CDR3 size: 13 residues.